This T cell receptor (beta chain) was documented in a study of shared T cell receptors in the human thymus. Sequencing used immunoSEQ multiplex PCR; TCRdb keeps in-frame clones, though not all of them. This repertoire shows 640,000 or so clones, around 87% found once; its top ten account for more than 0.009%. The CDR3 is made up of 18 amino acids. V lost 2 bases to trimming and J lost 4 bases; unmatched junction nucleotides: 16. Germline CDR1 GTSNPN, CDR2 SVGIG (reference sequence). This sample also appeared in a second study, on human thymus T cells. This second study says: Corrective heart surgery yielded the resections from which the thymus tissue came. Thymic and blood repertoires showed apparently biased V and J gene usage. Related research reported highly overlapping thymic repertoires among unrelated individuals.

The chain uses TRBV30 and TRBJ1-1; 10 bases are shared with TRBD1. Sequencing input: thymocytes. The sequence came from a boy in the first two years of life with a congenital heart defect. CDR3 sequence: CAWSFAGGRDRGCTEAFF. The CDR3 DNA reads TGTGCCTGGAGTTTCGCGGGGGGGCGGGACAGGGGATGCACTGAAGCTTTCTTT.